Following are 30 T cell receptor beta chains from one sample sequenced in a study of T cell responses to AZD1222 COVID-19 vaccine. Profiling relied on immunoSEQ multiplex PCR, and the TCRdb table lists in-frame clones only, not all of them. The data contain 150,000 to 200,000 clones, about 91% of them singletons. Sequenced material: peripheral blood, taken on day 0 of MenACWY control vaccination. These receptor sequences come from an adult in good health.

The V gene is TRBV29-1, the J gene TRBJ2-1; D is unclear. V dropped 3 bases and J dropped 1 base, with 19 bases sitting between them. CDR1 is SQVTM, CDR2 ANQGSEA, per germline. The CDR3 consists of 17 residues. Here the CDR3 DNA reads TGCAGCGTTGATCCGTTGGCGGACCTTACGTCCTACAATGAGCAGTTCTTC. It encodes CSVDPLADLTSYNEQFF.

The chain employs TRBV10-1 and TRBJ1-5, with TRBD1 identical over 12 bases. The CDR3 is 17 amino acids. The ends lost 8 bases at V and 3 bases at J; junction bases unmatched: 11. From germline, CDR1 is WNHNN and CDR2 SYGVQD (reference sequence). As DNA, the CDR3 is TGCGCCAGCTCATGGGACAGGGGGCATCCCTCCAATCAGCCCCAGCATTTT. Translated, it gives CASSWDRGHPSNQPQHF.

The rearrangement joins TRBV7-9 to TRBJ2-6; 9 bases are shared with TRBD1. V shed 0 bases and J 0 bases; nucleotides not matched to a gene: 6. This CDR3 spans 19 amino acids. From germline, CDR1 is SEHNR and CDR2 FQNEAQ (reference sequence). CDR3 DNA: TGTGCCAGCAGCTTAGCCGGGACAGGGCTGAGCTCTGGGGCCAACGTCCTGACTTTC. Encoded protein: CASSLAGTGLSSGANVLTF.

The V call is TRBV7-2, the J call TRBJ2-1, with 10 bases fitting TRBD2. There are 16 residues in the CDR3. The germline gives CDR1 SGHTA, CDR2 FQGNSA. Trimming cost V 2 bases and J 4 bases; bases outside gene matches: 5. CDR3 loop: CASSLRAGGSYNEQFF. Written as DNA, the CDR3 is TGTGCCAGCAGCTTAAGAGCGGGGGGGTCATACAATGAGCAGTTCTTC.

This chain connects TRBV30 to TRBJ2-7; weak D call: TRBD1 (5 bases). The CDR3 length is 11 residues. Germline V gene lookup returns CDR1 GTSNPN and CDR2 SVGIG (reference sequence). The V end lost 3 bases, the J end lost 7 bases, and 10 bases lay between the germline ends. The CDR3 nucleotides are TGTGCCTGGAGCCTACAGGTTGAGCAGTACTTC. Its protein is CAWSLQVEQYF.

The CDR3 nucleotides are TGTGCCATCAGTGGGGACAGAGTCAATGAGCAGTTCTTC. Its protein is CAISGDRVNEQFF. This chain connects TRBV10-3 to TRBJ2-1; 7 bases are shared with TRBD1. The germline V gene has CDR1 ENHRY and CDR2 SYGVKD. The CDR3 is 13 amino acids. Trimming took 4 bases from V and 6 from J; bases not matched to a gene: 3.

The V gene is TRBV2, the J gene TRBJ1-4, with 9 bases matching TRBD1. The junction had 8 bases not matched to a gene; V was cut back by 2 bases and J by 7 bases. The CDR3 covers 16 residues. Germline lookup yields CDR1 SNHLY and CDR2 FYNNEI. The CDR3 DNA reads TGTGCCAGCAGTGAAACCGGGACAGGGTCGGGTGAAAAACTGTTTTTT. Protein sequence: CASSETGTGSGEKLFF. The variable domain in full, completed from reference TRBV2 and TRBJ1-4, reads EPEVTQTPSHQVTQMGQEVILRCVPISNHLYFYWYRQILGQKVEFLVSFYNNEISEKSEIFDDQFSVERPDGSNFTLKIRSTKLEDSAMYFCASSETGTGSGEKLFFGSGTQLSVL.

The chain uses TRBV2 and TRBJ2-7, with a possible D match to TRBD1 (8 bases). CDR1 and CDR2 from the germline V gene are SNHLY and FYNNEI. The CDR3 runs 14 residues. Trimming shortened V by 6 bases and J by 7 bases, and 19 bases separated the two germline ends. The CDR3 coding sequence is TGTGCCAGCAGCCCGACAGGGGAGGGATGGGAGCAGTACTTC. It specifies CASSPTGEGWEQYF.

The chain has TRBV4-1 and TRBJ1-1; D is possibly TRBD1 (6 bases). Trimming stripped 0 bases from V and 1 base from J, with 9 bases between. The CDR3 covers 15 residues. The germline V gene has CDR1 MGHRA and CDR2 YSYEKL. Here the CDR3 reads CASSQDRGGNTEAFF. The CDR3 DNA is TGCGCCAGCAGCCAAGACAGGGGAGGGAACACTGAAGCTTTCTTT.

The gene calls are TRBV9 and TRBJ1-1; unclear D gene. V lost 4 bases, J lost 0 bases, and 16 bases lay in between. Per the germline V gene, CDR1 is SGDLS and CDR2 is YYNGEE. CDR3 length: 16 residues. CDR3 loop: CASSPLVGAMNTEAFF. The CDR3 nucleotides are TGTGCCAGCAGCCCCCTGGTAGGAGCAATGAACACTGAAGCTTTCTTT.

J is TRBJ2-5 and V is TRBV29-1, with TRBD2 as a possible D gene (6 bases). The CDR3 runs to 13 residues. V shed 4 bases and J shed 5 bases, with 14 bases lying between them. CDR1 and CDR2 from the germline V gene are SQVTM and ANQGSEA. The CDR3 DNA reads TGCAGCGTTGGGGACTCTTGGGGGGAGACCCAGTACTTC. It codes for CSVGDSWGETQYF.

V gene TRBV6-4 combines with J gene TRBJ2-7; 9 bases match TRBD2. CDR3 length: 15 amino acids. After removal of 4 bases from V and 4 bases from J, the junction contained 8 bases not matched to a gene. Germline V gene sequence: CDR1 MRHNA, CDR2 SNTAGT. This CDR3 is CASSVSAGGRYEQYF. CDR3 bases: TGTGCCAGCAGTGTCTCAGCGGGAGGACGGTACGAGCAGTACTTC.

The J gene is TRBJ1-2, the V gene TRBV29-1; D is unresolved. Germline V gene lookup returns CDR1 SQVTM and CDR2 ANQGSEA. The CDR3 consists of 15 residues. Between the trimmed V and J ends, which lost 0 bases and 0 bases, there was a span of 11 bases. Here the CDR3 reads CSVEDRTDTNYGYTF. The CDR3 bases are TGCAGCGTTGAAGACCGCACAGACACTAACTATGGCTACACCTTC.

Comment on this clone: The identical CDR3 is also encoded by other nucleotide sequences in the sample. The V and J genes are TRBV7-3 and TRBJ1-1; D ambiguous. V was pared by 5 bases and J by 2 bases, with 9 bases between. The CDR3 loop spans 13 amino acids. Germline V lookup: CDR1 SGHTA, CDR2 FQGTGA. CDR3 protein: CASSPTGNTEAFF. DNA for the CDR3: TGTGCCAGCAGCCCGACCGGCAACACTGAAGCTTTCTTT. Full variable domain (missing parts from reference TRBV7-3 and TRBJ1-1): GAGVSQTPSNKVTEKGKYVELRCDPISGHTALYWYRQSLGQGPEFLIYFQGTGAADDSGLPNDRFFAVRPEGSVSTLKIQRTERGDSAVYLCASSPTGNTEAFFGQGTRLTVV.

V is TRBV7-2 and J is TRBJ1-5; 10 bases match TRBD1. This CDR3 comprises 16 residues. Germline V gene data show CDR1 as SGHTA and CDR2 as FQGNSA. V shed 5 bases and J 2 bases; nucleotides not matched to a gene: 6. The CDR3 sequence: CASSLSGTGGNQPQHF. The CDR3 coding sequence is TGTGCCAGCAGCCTCTCCGGGACAGGGGGCAATCAGCCCCAGCATTTT. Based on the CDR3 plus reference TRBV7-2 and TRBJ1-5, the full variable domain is GAGVSQSPSNKVTEKGKDVELRCDPISGHTALYWYRQSLGQGLEFLIYFQGNSAPDKSGLPSDRFSAERTGGSVSTLTIQRTQQEDSAVYLCASSLSGTGGNQPQHFGDGTRLSIL.

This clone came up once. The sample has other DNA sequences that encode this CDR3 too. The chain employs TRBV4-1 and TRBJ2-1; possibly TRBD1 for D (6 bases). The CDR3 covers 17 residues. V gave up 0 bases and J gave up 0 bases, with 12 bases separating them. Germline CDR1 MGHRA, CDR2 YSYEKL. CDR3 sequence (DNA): TGCGCCAGCAGCCAAGATGGGGGCCTCAGCTCCTACAATGAGCAGTTCTTC. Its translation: CASSQDGGLSSYNEQFF.

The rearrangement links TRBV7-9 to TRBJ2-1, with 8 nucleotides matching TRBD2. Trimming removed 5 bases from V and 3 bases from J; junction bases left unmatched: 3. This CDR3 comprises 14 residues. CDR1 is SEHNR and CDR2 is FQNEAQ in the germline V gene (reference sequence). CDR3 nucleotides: TGTGCCAGCAGCCAGGGACTAGACTACAATGAGCAGTTCTTC. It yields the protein CASSQGLDYNEQFF.

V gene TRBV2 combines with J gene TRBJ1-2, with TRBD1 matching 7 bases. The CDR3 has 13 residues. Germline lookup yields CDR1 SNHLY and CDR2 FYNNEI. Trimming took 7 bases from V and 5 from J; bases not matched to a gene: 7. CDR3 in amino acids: CASKEGAGYGYTF. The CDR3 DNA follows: TGTGCCAGCAAAGAGGGGGCGGGATATGGCTACACCTTC.

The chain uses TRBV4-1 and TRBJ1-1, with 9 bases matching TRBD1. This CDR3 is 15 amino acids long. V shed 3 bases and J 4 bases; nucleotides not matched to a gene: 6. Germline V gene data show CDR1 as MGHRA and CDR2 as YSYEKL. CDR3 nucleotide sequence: TGCGCCAGCAGCCAGGACAGGGGACGGGCCACTGAAGCTTTCTTT. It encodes CASSQDRGRATEAFF.

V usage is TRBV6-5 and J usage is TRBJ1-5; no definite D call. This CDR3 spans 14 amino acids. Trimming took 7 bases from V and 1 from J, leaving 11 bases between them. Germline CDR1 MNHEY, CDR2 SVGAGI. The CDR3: CASNPDQSNQPQHF. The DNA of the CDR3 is TGTGCCAGCAATCCTGACCAAAGCAATCAGCCCCAGCATTTT.

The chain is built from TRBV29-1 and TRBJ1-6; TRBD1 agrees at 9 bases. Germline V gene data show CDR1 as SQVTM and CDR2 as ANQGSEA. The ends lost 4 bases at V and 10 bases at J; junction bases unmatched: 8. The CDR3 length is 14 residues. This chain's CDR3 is CSVAIGQGSSPLHF. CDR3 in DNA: TGCAGCGTTGCGATCGGACAGGGGTCCTCACCCCTCCACTTT.

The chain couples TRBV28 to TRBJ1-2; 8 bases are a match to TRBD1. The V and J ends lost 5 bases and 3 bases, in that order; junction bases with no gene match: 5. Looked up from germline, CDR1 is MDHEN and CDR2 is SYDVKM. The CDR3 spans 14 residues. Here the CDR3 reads CASSRTGNDYGYTF. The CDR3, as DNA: TGTGCCAGCAGTCGGACAGGGAACGACTATGGCTACACCTTC.

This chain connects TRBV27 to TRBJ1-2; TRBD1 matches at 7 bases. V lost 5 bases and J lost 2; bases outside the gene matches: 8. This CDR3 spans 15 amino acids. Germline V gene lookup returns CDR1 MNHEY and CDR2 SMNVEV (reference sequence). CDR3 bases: TGTGCCAGCAGTGGCCCCGGCAGGGGGAACTATGGCTACACCTTC. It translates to CASSGPGRGNYGYTF.

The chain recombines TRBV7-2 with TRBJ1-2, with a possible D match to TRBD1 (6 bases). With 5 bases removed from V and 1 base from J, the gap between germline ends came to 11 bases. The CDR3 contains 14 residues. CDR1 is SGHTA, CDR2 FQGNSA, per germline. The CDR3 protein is CASSLTGINYGYTF. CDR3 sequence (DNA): TGTGCCAGCAGCCTAACAGGGATTAACTATGGCTACACCTTC.

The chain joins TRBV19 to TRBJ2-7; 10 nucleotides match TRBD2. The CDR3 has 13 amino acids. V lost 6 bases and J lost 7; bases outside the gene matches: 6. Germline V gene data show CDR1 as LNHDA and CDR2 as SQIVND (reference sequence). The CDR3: CASSPSGGWEQYF. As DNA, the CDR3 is TGTGCCAGTAGCCCTAGCGGGGGATGGGAGCAGTACTTC.

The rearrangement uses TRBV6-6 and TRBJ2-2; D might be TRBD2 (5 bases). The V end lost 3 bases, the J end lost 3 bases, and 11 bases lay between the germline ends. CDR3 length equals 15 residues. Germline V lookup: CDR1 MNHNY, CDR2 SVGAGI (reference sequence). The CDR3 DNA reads TGTGCCAGCAGTTATAGAGGGAGTTACACCGGGGAGCTGTTTTTT. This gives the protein CASSYRGSYTGELFF.

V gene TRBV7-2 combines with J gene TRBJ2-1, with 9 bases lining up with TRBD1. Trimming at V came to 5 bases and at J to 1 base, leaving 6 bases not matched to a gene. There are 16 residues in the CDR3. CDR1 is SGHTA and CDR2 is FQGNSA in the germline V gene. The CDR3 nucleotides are TGTGCCAGCAGCCCACAGGGGGCAGGGTCCTACAATGAGCAGTTCTTC. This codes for CASSPQGAGSYNEQFF. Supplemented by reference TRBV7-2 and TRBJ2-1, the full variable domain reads GAGVSQSPSNKVTEKGKDVELRCDPISGHTALYWYRQSLGQGLEFLIYFQGNSAPDKSGLPSDRFSAERTGGSVSTLTIQRTQQEDSAVYLCASSPQGAGSYNEQFFGPGTRLTVL.

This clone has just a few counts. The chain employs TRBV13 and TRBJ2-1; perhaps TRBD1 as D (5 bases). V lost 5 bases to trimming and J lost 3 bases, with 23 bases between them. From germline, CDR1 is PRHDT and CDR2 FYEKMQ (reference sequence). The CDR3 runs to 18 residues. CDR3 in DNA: TGTGCCAGCAGCACCCGGACAAGGGTTAGGGGTAACTACAATGAGCAGTTCTTC. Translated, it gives CASSTRTRVRGNYNEQFF.

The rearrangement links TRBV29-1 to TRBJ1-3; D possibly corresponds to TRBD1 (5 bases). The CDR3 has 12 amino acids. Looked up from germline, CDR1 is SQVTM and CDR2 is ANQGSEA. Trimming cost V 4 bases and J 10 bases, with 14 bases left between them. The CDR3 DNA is TGCAGCGTTGGGGAGGGGAGTGGGACCATATATTTT. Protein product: CSVGEGSGTIYF.

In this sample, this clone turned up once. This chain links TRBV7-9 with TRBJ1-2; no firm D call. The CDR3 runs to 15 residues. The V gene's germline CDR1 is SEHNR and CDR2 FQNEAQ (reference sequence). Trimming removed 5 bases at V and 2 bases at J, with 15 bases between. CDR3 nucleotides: TGTGCCAGCAGCCATGGGCTATCGGGGAACTATGGCTACACCTTC. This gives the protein CASSHGLSGNYGYTF.